This TCR beta chain was identified in a study of cytomegalovirus exposure and HLA in healthy donors. Notes on the study in general: Later, an analysis found that TCR clusters from the first cohort tended to co-occur in the 90 to 150 validation repertoires. In vitro checks showed that a few CMV-associated chains really do target CMV antigens. The study labeled fewer than 200 TCR beta chains cytomegalovirus-associated.

The CDR3 covers 15 residues. The germline V and J ends were trimmed by 0 bases and 0 bases, with 7 bases remaining between them. The V gene's germline CDR1 is SGDLS and CDR2 YYNGEE. Measured with immunoSEQ multiplex PCR; TCRdb has only the in-frame clones, and not every one. The profile shows around 350,000 clones, 70% to 90% of them singletons. This clone occurred a few times. Its matching antigen is unknown. The chain joins TRBV9 to TRBJ1-3; D is possibly TRBD1 (5 bases). Sequenced input: PBMCs. This TCR came from a young woman in good health and CMV-seronegative. CDR3 DNA: TGTGCCAGCAGCGTAGAGGGGTCCTCTGGAAACACCATATATTTT. Encoded protein: CASSVEGSSGNTIYF. Based on the CDR3 plus reference TRBV9 and TRBJ1-3, the full variable domain is DSGVTQTPKHLITATGQRVTLRCSPRSGDLSVYWYQQSLDQGLQFLIQYYNGEERAKGNILERFSAQQFPDLHSELNLSSLELGDSALYFCASSVEGSSGNTIYFGEGSWLTVV.